This T cell receptor (beta chain) was found in a study of blood T cell repertoires in COVID-19 (TCRdb year 2020). Looking at the study overall: Samples from collaborators originated in the United States, Italy and Spain and spanned both the acute and convalescent phases of COVID-19. Nearly every sample came with metadata listing a de-identified subject ID, COVID-19 status, age in years and sex. The repertoires were released in a freely available public database intended as a resource for research on the immune response to SARS-CoV-2. Subjects who had been exposed to COVID-19, were actively infected with it, or had recovered from it provided the deeply sampled blood TCRbeta repertoires that made up the dataset. Where available, HLA class I and class II types were obtained from metadata supplied by the sample provider rather than from assay-based typing. The prospective study material was composed of cDNA or gDNA derived from T cells, B-cell-depleted T cells, or PBMCs. Samples were obtained from the ongoing ImmuneRACE study (first 160 participants) and from 1,200 or so subjects provided by 6 global collaborators.

Each collaborating institution followed its own protocols to collect whole blood in K2EDTA tubes. Collaborator samples were shipped for TCRbeta analysis as frozen whole blood, isolated PBMCs, or DNA extracted from either sample type. From the cysteine up to the phenylalanine, the CDR3 has a length of 13 residues. Just CDR3 DNA is preserved here, 39 bases in frame from base 1. From a lookup of the germline V gene (reference sequence), CDR1 and CDR2 are MNHEY and SMNVEV. On this clone itself: Its antigen remains unidentified. No qualities accompany the bases; no much larger clone lies one base away.

Summary of the overall study and its limitations: The quantity of clinical and demographic metadata differed by source and by participant and was supplied without curation.

TCRbeta CDR3 regions were amplified from genomic DNA using the immunoSEQ Assay, a bias-controlled multiplex PCR. In the source study's methods: Nucleated cell counts per sample were estimated from amplification of reference gene primers within the assay. Sequence reads were collapsed and filtered to measure the absolute abundance of every unique TCRbeta CDR3 rearrangement. For each sample, productive Simpson clonality was calculated as the square root of Simpson's diversity index over productive rearrangements. TCRdb obtained this table from immuneACCESS and retained in-frame rearrangements with V and J assigned. These tables miss some clones; where compared with another copy, unresolved V genes account for less than half of the shortfall, and the remainder is unexplained. D and trimming were read from the DNA, whereas the V and J calls and clone size are those reported in that table. For this sample there are about 85,000 clones; 90% appear just once. Clones ranked in the top ten supply roughly 4.5% of the sample.

This chain joins TRBV27 to TRBJ1-5, with 10 bases matching TRBD1. The source of this sequence is a woman older than 75 with active or convalescent COVID-19. Material: peripheral blood. The CDR3 loop reads CVTGQGPLTSQHF. At the DNA level, the sequence is TGTGTTACGGGACAGGGGCCTTTGACGTCCCAGCATTTT.